Listed below are T cell receptor beta chains from one sample, sequenced in a study of cytomegalovirus exposure and HLA in healthy donors. Clones were sequenced by immunoSEQ multiplex PCR, and TCRdb holds only the in-frame ones, with some missing. This table holds roughly 150,000 clones, 80% found once. The sequenced sample was PBMCs. The receptors were gathered from a man younger than 45 in good health and CMV-seronegative. The CDR3 runs from the conserved cysteine through the conserved F or W. D genes are given only for firm matches. Not all rows give a size; the values are once, few, many and, for expanded clones, a class.

j_call d_call clone_size v_call cdr3_nt cdr3_aa
TRBJ2-2 - - TRBV7-2 TGTGCCAGCAGCTCCCGCGGGACTCCGAACACCGGGGAGCTGTTTTTT CASSSRGTPNTGELFF
TRBJ2-1 - - TRBV13 TGTGCCAGCAGCACCCGGTTCGGGACCTACAATGAGCAGTTCTTC CASSTRFGTYNEQFF
TRBJ2-1 - - TRBV5-1 TGCGCCAGCAACAGGGTCGATGAGCAGTTCTTC CASNRVDEQFF
TRBJ1-2 TRBD1 - TRBV7-9 TGTGCCAGCAGCTCCGGGACAGATGGCTACACCTTC CASSSGTDGYTF
TRBJ1-1 - few TRBV28 TGTGCCAGCAGTCCTGCGGGACGCCGGGTGACTGAAGCTTTCTTT CASSPAGRRVTEAFF
TRBJ2-2 TRBD1 once TRBV28 TGTGCCAGCAGTTCACAGGGGACGAACACCGGGGAGCTGTTTTTT CASSSQGTNTGELFF
TRBJ2-7 - - TRBV28 TGTGCCAGCGCGGCGGGGACCAACGAGCAGTACTTC CASAAGTNEQYF
TRBJ2-3 TRBD1 - TRBV10-2 TGCGCCAGCATGGCAGGGGGCGGAGATACGCAGTATTTT CASMAGGGDTQYF
TRBJ2-7 TRBD2 - TRBV10-3 TGTGCCATCAGCGCAACTAGCGAGAACTACGAGCAGTATTTC CAISATSENYEQYF
TRBJ1-5 - - TRBV7-6 TGTGCCAGCAGCTTAGGTGCGGGCGAGCAGCCCCAGCATTTT CASSLGAGEQPQHF
TRBJ2-1 - few TRBV6-5 TGTGCCAGCAGTTATGCGGGGTGGGGGGAGCAGTTCTTC CASSYAGWGEQFF
TRBJ2-5 - - TRBV5-1 TGCGCCAGCAGCACCGGGGAGGCGACCCAGTACTTC CASSTGEATQYF
TRBJ2-4 - - TRBV4-1 TGCGCCAGCAGCCAATCCTTGGACAGCCGAACCAAAAACATTCAGTACTTC CASSQSLDSRTKNIQYF
TRBJ2-7 TRBD1 few TRBV28 TGTGCCAGCAGATCCGGGACAGGGGTACTTAGTGAGTACTTC CASRSGTGVLSEYF
TRBJ2-3 TRBD2 - TRBV28 TGTGCCAGCAGTCCTGGACTAGTGAGGGCTACGCAGTATTTT CASSPGLVRATQYF
TRBJ1-3 TRBD1 - TRBV7-2 TGTGCCAGCAGCCCATCTGGGGCCGGGACAGGGGGAATCGGAAACACCATATATTTT CASSPSGAGTGGIGNTIYF
TRBJ2-1 - - TRBV7-2 TGTGCCAGCAGGGTAGCGATGTACAATGAGCAGTTCTTC CASRVAMYNEQFF